This T cell receptor (beta chain) was documented in a study of human T cells and chemical hapten exposure. Study summary: DPC at 2% was the sensitizing agent, placed on approximately 2 cm by approximately 2 cm of upper inner arm skin.

Specified time point: pre-sensitization, week 0. Indicated treatment: therapeutic diphenylcyclopropenone sensitization with weekly scalp DPC. Blood was drawn before each patch test was applied. A single record per CDR3 protein comes from TCRdb applying MiXCR to the RACE reads. This table holds under 400,000 distinct CDR3 sequences, 5% to 6.5% found once. The length of the CDR3 is 16 residues. Trimming removed 5 bases from V and 0 bases from J; junction bases left unmatched: 7. Germline CDR1 PRHDT, CDR2 FYEKMQ (reference sequence). Specimen: whole blood, collected in connection with sensitization to the hapten diphenylcyclopropenone (DPC). The clonotype was recovered from a woman aged 50 to 60 with alopecia areata. Some clones in this sample may be carry-over from other donors' samples. The J gene is TRBJ1-1, the V gene TRBV13, with 9 bases that match TRBD1. The CDR3 DNA is TGTGCCAGCAGCCCAGAGACAGGGGGGGTGAACACTGAAGCTTTCTTT. Protein: CASSPETGGVNTEAFF.